A selection of T cell receptor beta chains follows, all from one sample in a study of T cell responses to AZD1222 COVID-19 vaccine. Measured with immunoSEQ multiplex PCR; TCRdb has only the in-frame clones, and not every one. The profile shows fewer than 150,000 clones, around 90% of them singletons. Sequenced material: peripheral blood, taken 28 days after the second AZD1222 dose. The receptors were sampled from an adult who received the AZD1222 COVID-19 vaccine. Each CDR3 is given with its conserved first and last residue. D genes are given only for firm matches. A row's size may be missing; if present it is once, few, many or a size class.

TRBJ1-2,TRBV10-3,-,TRBD1,CAISGTGDGYTF,TGTGCCATCAGCGGGACAGGGGATGGCTACACCTTC
TRBJ1-1,TRBV4-1,-,-,CASSRASGPNTEAFF,TGCGCCAGCAGCCGAGCTTCGGGACCGAACACTGAAGCTTTCTTT
TRBJ1-5,TRBV27,-,TRBD1,CASSLATGGNQPQHF,TGTGCCAGCAGTTTGGCGACAGGGGGCAATCAGCCCCAGCATTTT
TRBJ2-7,TRBV7-9,few,-,CASSLAGIVSEQYF,TGTGCCAGCAGCTTAGCGGGAATAGTCAGCGAGCAGTACTTC
TRBJ1-2,TRBV5-1,-,-,CASSSDGSYGYTF,TGCGCCAGCAGCTCTGACGGATCCTATGGCTACACCTTC
TRBJ1-2,TRBV5-6,-,-,CASSLAEGGPSPF,TGTGCCAGCAGCTTGGCCGAGGGGGGGCCCTCCCCCTTC
TRBJ1-2,TRBV3-1/TRBV3-2,-,-,CASSLLNGYTF,TGTGCCAGCAGCCTTCTTAATGGCTACACCTTC
TRBJ2-1,TRBV7-8,-,TRBD1,CASSLTYLGTGAVNEQFF,TGTGCCAGCAGCTTAACTTACCTCGGGACAGGGGCGGTCAATGAGCAGTTCTTC
TRBJ2-7,TRBV28,-,TRBD1,CASSLDRVKKYF,TGTGCCAGCAGTTTGGACAGGGTTAAGAAGTACTTC
TRBJ2-5,TRBV6-4,-,TRBD1,CASSEGTGGTQYF,TGTGCCAGCAGTGAGGGGACAGGCGGGACCCAGTACTTC
TRBJ2-6,TRBV15,once,-,CATSRDRGFSGANVLTF,TGTGCCACCAGCAGAGATCGCGGATTCTCTGGGGCCAACGTCCTGACTTTC
TRBJ1-1,TRBV3-1/TRBV3-2,-,-,CASSQVEGRGAFF,TGTGCCAGCAGCCAAGTCGAAGGTCGAGGCGCTTTCTTT
TRBJ1-1,TRBV19,-,TRBD1,CASSSQGARHTEAFF,TGTGCCAGTAGTTCACAGGGGGCGCGTCACACTGAAGCTTTCTTT
TRBJ1-5,TRBV2,-,-,CASSVPVSPSNQPQHF,TGTGCCAGCAGTGTCCCCGTGAGCCCTAGCAATCAGCCCCAGCATTTT
TRBJ1-1,TRBV6-5,-,-,CASSYRTDTEAFF,TGTGCCAGCAGTTACCGGACAGACACTGAAGCTTTCTTT
TRBJ2-7,TRBV24-1,-,-,CATSDPDIYEQYF,TGTGCCACCAGTGACCCCGATATCTACGAGCAGTACTTC
TRBJ1-1,TRBV29-1,-,-,CSVEGNSDSGGTEAFF,TGCAGCGTTGAGGGGAATTCCGACAGCGGGGGCACTGAAGCTTTCTTT
TRBJ2-2,TRBV5-1,-,-,CASSLPEMGELFF,TGCGCCAGCAGCTTGCCAGAAATGGGGGAGCTGTTTTTT
TRBJ1-6,TRBV27,few,-,CASRPGFNNSPLHF,TGTGCCAGCAGGCCGGGTTTCAATAATTCACCCCTCCACTTT
TRBJ1-2,TRBV6-2/TRBV6-3,-,-,CASSYSGYGYTF,TGTGCCAGCAGTTACAGTGGGTATGGCTACACCTTC
TRBJ1-2,TRBV14,once,-,CASSLSGYGYTF,TGTGCCAGCAGCCTGTCAGGGTACGGCTACACCTTC
TRBJ1-1,TRBV19,-,-,CASSISASDDTEAFF,TGTGCCAGTAGTATCTCGGCATCCGACGACACTGAAGCTTTCTTT
TRBJ2-1,TRBV6-5,-,-,CASSYDTYNEQFF,TGTGCCAGCAGTTATGACACTTACAATGAGCAGTTCTTC
TRBJ2-7,TRBV5-6,-,TRBD2,CASSPPGLSTYEQYF,TGTGCCAGCAGCCCACCGGGACTATCGACTTACGAGCAGTACTTC
TRBJ2-1,TRBV7-2,-,-,CASSFTGANSYNEQFF,TGTGCCAGCAGCTTCACGGGTGCAAACTCCTACAATGAGCAGTTCTTC
TRBJ1-6,TRBV29-1,-,TRBD1,CSVEDLGQSNSPLHF,TGCAGCGTTGAAGACTTGGGACAGAGTAATTCACCCCTCCACTTT
TRBJ1-5,TRBV19,few,-,CASSSQEQPQHF,TGTGCCAGTAGTTCACAGGAGCAGCCCCAGCATTTT
TRBJ2-1,TRBV25-1,-,TRBD2,CASSGLTSGALGEQFF,TGTGCCAGCAGTGGGTTGACTAGCGGGGCGCTGGGGGAGCAGTTCTTC
TRBJ2-3,TRBV7-9,-,-,CASSADNGGSTDTQYF,TGTGCCAGCAGCGCCGATAACGGCGGGAGCACAGATACGCAGTATTTT
TRBJ1-3,TRBV5-8,-,-,CASSPPGGTGNTIYF,TGTGCCAGCAGCCCCCCCGGCGGGACTGGAAACACCATATATTTT
TRBJ2-5,TRBV18,once,-,CASSPSMSRQETQYF,TGTGCCAGCTCACCTTCAATGAGCAGACAAGAGACCCAGTACTTC
TRBJ1-2,TRBV7-9,-,-,CASSSGLVDGYTF,TGTGCCAGCAGCTCGGGACTGGTCGATGGCTACACCTTC
TRBJ2-3,TRBV19,-,-,CASGGRETDTQYF,TGTGCCAGCGGGGGCAGGGAGACAGATACGCAGTATTTT
TRBJ2-2,TRBV18,few,-,CASSPDRQANTGELFF,TGTGCCAGCTCACCCGATCGACAGGCTAACACCGGGGAGCTGTTTTTT
TRBJ1-5,TRBV7-8,-,TRBD1,CASTRQGLNQPQHF,TGTGCCAGCACCCGACAGGGGCTAAATCAGCCCCAGCATTTT
TRBJ1-2,TRBV12-3/TRBV12-4,-,-,CASSSSNYGYTF,TGTGCCAGCAGTTCGTCTAACTATGGCTACACCTTC
TRBJ1-1,TRBV30,-,TRBD1,CAWRGQGFTEAFF,TGTGCCTGGAGGGGACAGGGTTTCACTGAAGCTTTCTTT
TRBJ1-2,TRBV7-2,-,TRBD1,CASRGGRDYGYTF,TGTGCCAGCAGAGGGGGCCGCGACTATGGCTACACCTTC
TRBJ2-7,TRBV7-8,-,-,CASSSRTLSYEQYF,TGTGCCAGCAGCTCTAGGACACTTTCCTACGAGCAGTACTTC
TRBJ1-2,TRBV19,-,TRBD1,CASSGGDGQAQARGYTF,TGTGCCAGTAGTGGGGGGGATGGACAGGCCCAAGCGCGTGGCTACACCTTC
TRBJ2-2,TRBV19,-,-,CASRTPTGWSGDTGELFF,TGTGCCAGTAGGACTCCCACAGGGTGGAGCGGGGACACCGGGGAGCTGTTTTTT
TRBJ2-7,TRBV3-1/TRBV3-2,-,TRBD1,CASSQFGTGYEQYF,TGTGCCAGCAGCCAATTCGGGACAGGTTACGAGCAGTACTTC
TRBJ2-7,TRBV5-8,-,TRBD2,CASRHRWEGNYEQYF,TGTGCCAGCAGGCACCGGTGGGAGGGTAACTACGAGCAGTACTTC
TRBJ2-3,TRBV10-3,-,-,CAISELDTQYF,TGTGCCATCAGTGAGCTAGATACGCAGTATTTT
TRBJ1-1,TRBV15,-,-,CATSRPSNTEAFF,TGTGCCACCAGCAGGCCCAGCAACACTGAAGCTTTCTTT
TRBJ2-7,TRBV10-3,-,TRBD2,CASGGTSGLPSYEQYF,TGTGCCTCCGGGGGGACTAGCGGCTTACCCTCCTACGAGCAGTACTTC
TRBJ1-6,TRBV5-1,-,-,CASSPGPESPLHF,TGCGCCAGCAGCCCGGGACCGGAATCACCCCTCCACTTT
TRBJ2-1,TRBV5-1,-,TRBD2,CASSSTTSGLASVGKQFF,TGCGCCAGCAGCTCAACAACTTCGGGACTAGCGTCGGTGGGTAAGCAGTTCTTC
TRBJ1-3,TRBV3-1/TRBV3-2,-,-,CASSQGRGATGNTIYF,TGTGCCAGCAGCCAAGGGAGGGGGGCGACTGGAAACACCATATATTTT
TRBJ1-2,TRBV27,-,-,CASSLRPTATLYGYTF,TGTGCCAGCAGCCTTCGACCCACAGCTACCCTCTATGGCTACACCTTC
TRBJ1-4,TRBV4-2,-,-,CASSQDFRAEKLFF,TGTGCCAGCAGCCAAGATTTTAGAGCTGAAAAACTGTTTTTT
TRBJ2-7,TRBV24-1,-,TRBD1,CATSASSRDRDNYEQYF,TGTGCCACCAGTGCCTCCAGTAGGGACAGGGATAACTACGAGCAGTACTTC
TRBJ1-5,TRBV9,-,-,CASSGTGDSNQPQHF,TGTGCCAGCAGCGGAACAGGTGATAGCAATCAGCCCCAGCATTTT
TRBJ2-5,TRBV30,-,-,CAWSVTGETQYF,TGTGCCTGGAGTGTCACGGGGGAGACCCAGTACTTC
TRBJ1-6,TRBV5-6,-,TRBD1,CASSETGESYNSPLHF,TGTGCCAGCAGCGAAACAGGGGAGTCCTATAATTCACCCCTCCACTTT
TRBJ1-6,TRBV6-2/TRBV6-3,once,-,CASSFRVSYNSPLHF,TGTGCCAGCAGTTTCCGGGTTTCGTATAATTCACCCCTCCACTTT
TRBJ1-1,TRBV27,-,TRBD1,CASQLYDRDTEAFF,TGTGCCAGCCAACTTTATGACAGGGACACTGAAGCTTTCTTT